The text below deals with one T cell receptor beta chain. Its specificity is not known. A read error may explain this, as a much larger clone is one base away. Each CDR3 protein gets one entry after TCRdb re-called the 5' RACE reads with MiXCR. The sample lists 150,000 to 200,000 distinct CDR3 sequences, approximately 12% occurring once. The sample comes from a study of CD8 T cells in ankylosing spondylitis. There are 14 residues in the CDR3. The germline V gene has CDR1 SQVTM and CDR2 ANQGSEA. With 7 bases clipped from V and 7 bases from J, the junction kept 10 bases outside the gene matches. Findings of the study overall: Reports say disease-linked clones showed up significantly more in matched ankylosing spondylitis synovial fluid.

The J gene is TRBJ2-1, the V gene TRBV29-1, with 10 positions matching TRBD2. The receptor's source is a female donor with ankylosing spondylitis or in good health (not recorded which). The sequenced sample was blood, either unsorted or a sorted T cell fraction (not recorded which). The DNA for the CDR3 is TGCAGCGCCCTGAGACTAGCGGGTCAAAATGAGCAGTTCTTC. The encoded protein is CSALRLAGQNEQFF.